A selection of T cell receptor beta chains follows, all from one sample in a study. TCRdb itself ran the RT-PCR reads through MiXCR, one entry per CDR3 protein. Of around 700,000 distinct CDR3 sequences listed, 14% are singletons. The sequencing sample was made of memory CD4+ T cells from blood. The receptors derive from a female donor in good health, serving as a healthy control. CDR3s include the opening cysteine and the closing phenylalanine or tryptophan.

V: TRBV4-3
J: TRBJ2-7
CDR3: CASSQLHSPGTDPYEQYF

V: TRBV29-1
J: TRBJ2-2
CDR3: CSVEGSSGELFF

V: TRBV3-1
J: TRBJ2-3
CDR3: CASSPGTSGGNTQYF

V: TRBV29-1
J: TRBJ1-2
CDR3: CSVELNYGYTF

V: TRBV2
J: TRBJ2-1
CDR3: CASSEDQTLVTQFF

V: TRBV29-1
J: TRBJ1-2
CDR3: CSVTGTSDYGYTF

V: TRBV7-2
J: TRBJ2-7
CDR3: CASSLLAENYEQYF

V: TRBV3-1
J: TRBJ2-1
CDR3: CASSQLGREQFF

V: TRBV5-1
J: TRBJ2-1
CDR3: CASSLHAGGVYNEQFF

V: TRBV7-9
J: TRBJ1-2
CDR3: CASSFGQSYGYTF

V: TRBV12-3/TRBV12-4
J: TRBJ2-3
CDR3: CASRREGLTDTQYF

V: TRBV24-1
J: TRBJ2-5
CDR3: CATSDSFGAGETQYF

V: TRBV29-1
J: TRBJ2-2
CDR3: CSAYRGANTGELFF

V: TRBV20-1
J: TRBJ2-3
CDR3: CSASTGASTDTQYF